This is a list of T cell receptor beta chains from one sample in a study of T cell changes during pregnancy in multiple sclerosis. Generated by immunoSEQ multiplex PCR, the TCRdb table keeps only in-frame clones and is missing some. The table lists approximately 79,000 clones, just under 95% of them singletons. This specimen consisted of peripheral blood, obtained in the second trimester of pregnancy. All receptors come from a female donor in good health, enrolled as a control in a pregnancy study. The CDR3 runs from the conserved cysteine through the conserved F or W. D genes are given only for firm matches. Only some rows state a clone size, as once, few, many or a class for expanded clones.

J gene | D gene | clone size | V gene | CDR3 protein | CDR3 DNA
TRBJ2-3 | TRBD2 | . | TRBV4-2 | CASSQGLAGGNTDTQYF | TGTGCCAGCAGCCAGGGCTTAGCGGGGGGAAACACAGATACGCAGTATTTT
TRBJ2-3 | TRBD1 | . | TRBV7-2 | CASSSNRGSTDTQYF | TGTGCCAGCAGCTCCAACAGGGGGAGCACAGATACGCAGTATTTT
TRBJ1-2 | . | few | TRBV5-4 | CASSLNGGNYGYTF | TGTGCCAGCAGCTTGAACGGGGGTAACTATGGCTACACCTTC
TRBJ2-5 | TRBD1 | . | TRBV7-8 | CASSLAGGEETQYF | TGTGCCAGCAGCTTAGCAGGGGGCGAAGAGACCCAGTACTTC
TRBJ1-1 | . | . | TRBV21-1 | CASSPRGGQGVLNTEAFF | TGTGCCAGCAGCCCCCGAGGGGGACAGGGGGTTTTGAACACTGAAGCTTTCTTT
TRBJ2-6 | . | . | TRBV19 | CASLKSGANVLTF | TGTGCCAGCCTCAAAAGCGGGGCCAACGTCCTGACTTTC
TRBJ1-5 | TRBD1 | few | TRBV25-1 | CASSDVGTGNNQPQHF | TGTGCCAGCAGTGACGTTGGGACAGGGAACAATCAGCCCCAGCATTTT
TRBJ1-4 | . | . | TRBV5-1 | CASSPGGDEEKLFF | TGCGCCAGCAGCCCCGGGGGGGACGAGGAAAAACTGTTTTTT
TRBJ1-5 | . | . | TRBV19 | CASSIPGNFGNQPQHF | TGTGCCAGTAGTATCCCCGGGAATTTTGGCAATCAGCCCCAGCATTTT
TRBJ1-6 | TRBD1 | . | TRBV7-9 | CASSPGWQGDSPLHF | TGTGCCAGCAGCCCGGGTTGGCAGGGGGATTCACCCCTCCACTTT
TRBJ1-1 | . | . | TRBV15 | CATSRDIGDIAEAFF | TGTGCCACCAGCAGAGATATAGGGGATATTGCTGAAGCTTTCTTT
TRBJ1-2 | . | . | TRBV5-1 | CASSFNGGENYGYTF | TGCGCCAGCAGCTTCAACGGGGGTGAAAACTATGGCTACACCTTC
TRBJ2-2 | . | . | TRBV7-8 | CASSLMEGKTNTGELFF | TGTGCCAGCAGCTTAATGGAGGGGAAAACGAACACCGGGGAGCTGTTTTTT
TRBJ2-5 | TRBD1 | . | TRBV18 | CASSPPRTGIGGQETQYF | TGTGCCAGCTCACCACCGAGGACAGGGATCGGGGGCCAAGAGACCCAGTACTTC
TRBJ2-7 | . | . | TRBV11-1 | CASSAPAGSYEQYF | TGTGCCAGCAGCGCTCCTGCGGGCTCCTACGAGCAGTACTTC
TRBJ2-5 | TRBD2 | . | TRBV11-3 | CASSGQLAEETQYF | TGTGCCAGCAGCGGTCAACTAGCGGAAGAGACCCAGTACTTC
TRBJ1-1 | TRBD1 | . | TRBV29-1 | CSAGTGGNTEAFF | TGCAGCGCCGGGACAGGGGGGAACACTGAAGCTTTCTTT
TRBJ2-1 | TRBD2 | . | TRBV5-5 | CASSLLGQRGGEQFF | TGTGCCAGCAGCTTGCTGGGCCAGCGGGGGGGTGAGCAGTTCTTC
TRBJ1-2 | . | . | TRBV4-1 | CASNAPSRKNYGYTF | TGCGCCAGCAACGCACCGAGCAGGAAGAACTATGGCTACACCTTC
TRBJ2-6 | . | . | TRBV9 | CASSGRTSRANVLTF | TGTGCCAGCAGCGGAAGGACATCCAGGGCCAACGTCCTGACTTTC
TRBJ1-1 | . | . | TRBV7-9 | CASSLKVGATNTEAFF | TGTGCCAGCAGCTTAAAAGTAGGGGCCACTAACACTGAAGCTTTCTTT
TRBJ2-1 | . | . | TRBV5-4 | CASTPPGLHEQFF | TGTGCCAGCACCCCCCCGGGGTTGCATGAGCAGTTCTTC
TRBJ1-6 | TRBD1 | . | TRBV7-2 | CASSTGGGGYNSPLHF | TGTGCCAGCAGCACAGGGGGCGGCGGGTATAATTCACCCCTCCACTTT
TRBJ2-2 | . | . | TRBV19 | CASSWGPGELFF | TGTGCCAGCTCCTGGGGGCCCGGGGAGCTGTTTTTT
TRBJ1-1 | . | . | TRBV7-9 | CASSGSLVFGGTEAFF | TGTGCCAGCAGCGGGAGTTTGGTGTTCGGGGGCACTGAAGCTTTCTTT
TRBJ2-5 | . | . | TRBV4-1 | CASSLGLWETQYF | TGCGCCAGCAGCCTGGGACTGTGGGAGACCCAGTACTTC
TRBJ1-1 | TRBD1 | . | TRBV6-6 | CASSYSQGVNTEAFF | TGTGCCAGCAGTTACTCACAGGGGGTGAACACTGAAGCTTTCTTT
TRBJ2-5 | . | . | TRBV5-1 | CASSWTGQETQYF | TGCGCCAGCAGCTGGACGGGACAAGAGACCCAGTACTTC
TRBJ2-6 | . | . | TRBV6-4 | CASSRDVIGANVLTF | TGTGCCAGCAGCAGGGATGTGATTGGGGCCAACGTCCTGACTTTC
TRBJ2-2 | . | once | TRBV7-8 | CASSPSGPYTGELFF | TGTGCCAGCAGCCCAAGCGGGCCCTACACCGGGGAGCTGTTTTTT
TRBJ2-2 | . | few | TRBV5-1 | CASSLASGAGELFF | TGCGCCAGCAGCTTGGCTAGTGGAGCCGGGGAGCTGTTTTTT
TRBJ1-1 | . | few | TRBV4-1 | CASRSEGRDTEAFF | TGCGCCAGCAGATCGGAGGGGAGGGACACTGAAGCTTTCTTT
TRBJ2-7 | TRBD1 | . | TRBV6-5 | CASSDRDRAYEQYF | TGTGCCAGCAGTGACAGGGACAGGGCCTACGAGCAGTACTTC
TRBJ2-3 | TRBD1 | . | TRBV25-1 | CASSDARTGPADTQYF | TGTGCCAGCAGTGACGCTCGGACAGGGCCCGCAGATACGCAGTATTTT
TRBJ2-1 | . | . | TRBV9 | CASSVGLRTAGEQFF | TGTGCCAGCAGCGTAGGGTTAAGAACGGCAGGCGAGCAGTTCTTC
TRBJ1-2 | . | . | TRBV12-5 | CASGQDIYGYTF | TGTGCTAGTGGCCAAGACATCTATGGCTACACCTTC
TRBJ1-1 | TRBD1 | . | TRBV29-1 | CSVDNSGTVNTEAFF | TGCAGCGTCGATAACTCCGGGACAGTGAACACTGAAGCTTTCTTT
TRBJ1-4 | TRBD1 | . | TRBV19 | CASSSQGAPTNEKLFF | TGTGCCAGTAGTTCACAGGGGGCGCCGACTAATGAAAAACTGTTTTTT
TRBJ1-2 | TRBD1 | . | TRBV9 | CASWGQGNLANYGYTF | TGTGCCAGCTGGGGACAGGGCAACCTAGCTAACTATGGCTACACCTTC
TRBJ1-1 | . | . | TRBV9 | CASSVGGRVNTEAFF | TGTGCCAGCAGCGTAGGCGGGAGGGTGAACACTGAAGCTTTCTTT
TRBJ2-3 | . | . | TRBV29-1 | CSVRGLFTDTQYF | TGCAGCGTTCGAGGGCTTTTCACAGATACGCAGTATTTT